These 8 T cell receptor beta chains share one sample of origin, sequenced in a study of control samples from healthy donors and cancer patients. Generated by immunoSEQ multiplex PCR, the TCRdb table keeps only in-frame clones and is missing some. This table holds 55,000 to 65,000 clones, around 87% found once. Sequencing input: PBMCs. The receptor set was obtained from a woman in her sixties or seventies with lung cancer.

The sample holds one count of this clone. The rearrangement links TRBV18 to TRBJ1-1, with D possibly TRBD1 on 5 matching bases. Germline V gives CDR1 KGHSH, CDR2 LQKENI. This CDR3 contains 14 residues. The germline V and J ends were trimmed by 3 bases and 0 bases, with 8 bases remaining between them. The DNA for the CDR3 is TGTGCCAGCTCACCGGCGGGGGTGAACACTGAAGCTTTCTTT. Translated, it gives CASSPAGVNTEAFF.

The chain carries TRBV5-1 and TRBJ1-5; no reliable D call. CDR1 and CDR2 (germline): SGHRS, YFSETQ. The CDR3 is 16 residues long. V was cut by 0 bases and J by 0 bases, with 10 bases left in between. The CDR3 loop reads CASSLDGRSSNQPQHF. CDR3 sequence (DNA): TGCGCCAGCAGCTTGGATGGTCGTTCTAGCAATCAGCCCCAGCATTTT.

J is TRBJ1-1 and V is TRBV5-1; the D gene is possibly TRBD1 (6 bases). CDR3 length: 14 residues. Per the germline V gene, CDR1 is SGHRS and CDR2 is YFSETQ. The ends were cut back, 3 bases at V and 3 bases at J, with 12 bases in the middle. CDR3 region: CASSWGAADTEAFF. CDR3 DNA sequence: TGCGCCAGCAGCTGGGGGGCGGCGGACACTGAAGCTTTCTTT.

The rearrangement uses TRBV6-2 or TRBV6-3 and TRBJ2-5; 9 bases map to TRBD2. The V segment lost 4 bases and the J segment 3 bases; nucleotides outside the gene matches: 0. Germline CDR1 and CDR2: MNHEY and SVGEGT. The CDR3 runs 13 residues. The CDR3 coding sequence is TGTGCCAGCAGTTGGACTAGCGAAGAGACCCAGTACTTC. Protein sequence: CASSWTSEETQYF.

The chain employs TRBV6-5 and TRBJ2-7; D tentatively fits TRBD1 or TRBD2 (5 bases each). V dropped 7 bases and J dropped 4 bases, with 14 bases sitting between them. CDR1 and CDR2 from the germline V gene are MNHEY and SVGAGI. The CDR3 is made up of 13 amino acids. The CDR3 reads CASTSRDRYEQYF. DNA of the CDR3: TGTGCCAGCACCTCCCGGGACCGTTACGAGCAGTACTTC.

This rearrangement joins TRBV6-6 to TRBJ2-5; TRBD2 might be the D (6 bases). V was trimmed by 5 bases and J by 6 bases, leaving 13 bases between them. The CDR3 sequence is 13 residues long. Germline V gene lookup returns CDR1 MNHNY and CDR2 SVGAGI (reference sequence). In DNA, the CDR3 is TGTGCCAGCAGTCCCGTGGGCGGGAAGACCCAGTACTTC. Residues: CASSPVGGKTQYF.

The CDR3 loop is CASTKRTGVRTGELFF. CDR3 DNA sequence: TGTGCCAGCACTAAGAGGACAGGGGTTCGCACCGGGGAGCTGTTTTTT. The chain carries TRBV28 and TRBJ2-2; 9 bases fit TRBD1. The germline V gene encodes CDR1 MDHEN and CDR2 SYDVKM. Trimming cost V 7 bases and J 4 bases; bases outside gene matches: 10. This CDR3 region has 16 residues.

The V call is TRBV5-4, the J call TRBJ2-1; 7 bases line up with TRBD2. Germline assignment: CDR1 SGHNT and CDR2 YYREEE (reference sequence). The V gene end was trimmed by 0 bases and the J gene end by 0 bases; junction bases not matched to a gene: 6. This CDR3 spans 17 amino acids. The CDR3 region is CASSLDVGGSSYNEQFF. DNA for the CDR3: TGTGCCAGCAGCTTGGACGTGGGGGGGAGCTCCTACAATGAGCAGTTCTTC.